Reported below is one T cell receptor beta chain. The antigen remains undetermined. With 60 Vbeta and 13 Jbeta primers, the PCR was carried out. Per the study methods: Later, an analysis found 80 million or so unique TCR beta chains, and roughly 10 million of these were shared. The repertoire was sequenced with immunoSEQ multiplex PCR; TCRdb's copy has only in-frame clones and lacks some. V and J calls and clone size are copied from that table; D and trimming were computed from the DNA. This table has about 130,000 clones, roughly 80% appearing once. These data belong to a study of cytomegalovirus exposure and HLA in healthy donors. Study as a whole: Around 80 million unique TCRs from HLA-typed donors were held in an early data release. Study findings and constraints: A later analysis linked a missense variant in DCLRE1C to the trimming of TCR beta V and J genes. It was about 150 TCR beta chains that were listed as cytomegalovirus-associated.

The CDR3 consists of 11 residues. Germline loops: CDR1 SQVTM, CDR2 ANQGSEA. Trimming stripped 3 bases from V and 2 bases from J, with 4 bases between. The sequence came from a man aged 25-40 years in good health and CMV-seropositive. The V call is TRBV29-1, the J call TRBJ1-1, with no clear D. The sequenced material came from PBMCs. CDR3 in DNA: TGCAGCGTTGAGCGTAACACTGAAGCTTTCTTT. This encodes CSVERNTEAFF.